Listed here are 21 T cell receptor beta chains from one sample, sequenced in a study of cytomegalovirus exposure and HLA in healthy donors. PCR amplification relied on 60 Vbeta primers (plus 13 Jbeta primers). The data were produced by immunoSEQ multiplex PCR, yet TCRdb's version contains in-frame clones alone and is incomplete. The data hold some 180,000 clones, with about 80% observed a single time. Specimen: PBMCs. The receptors were gathered from a woman aged 55-69 years in good health and CMV-seropositive.

This chain uses TRBV11-3 with TRBJ2-1, with a possible D match to TRBD2 (7 bases). The CDR3 is made up of 15 amino acids. V was pared by 5 bases and J by 6 bases, with 17 bases between. Germline CDR1 is SGHNT and CDR2 is YENEEA. The CDR3 DNA is TGTGCCAGCAGCCAGGGGCGGGAGTGGGCCAATGAGCAGTTCTTC. Amino acid sequence: CASSQGREWANEQFF.

The V gene is TRBV4-1, the J gene TRBJ2-2, with TRBD2 matching 11 bases. V lost 5 bases and J lost 2; bases outside the gene matches: 7. Germline CDR1 MGHRA, CDR2 YSYEKL. The CDR3 covers 17 residues. The chain's CDR3 is CASSYQTSGDNTGELFF. Written as DNA, the CDR3 is TGCGCCAGCAGCTACCAGACTAGCGGGGATAACACCGGGGAGCTGTTTTTT.

This clone showed up just a few times. The chain is built from TRBV13 and TRBJ2-1; 9 bases match TRBD1. The germline gives CDR1 PRHDT, CDR2 FYEKMQ (reference sequence). The length of the CDR3 is 18 residues. V lost 0 bases, J lost 4 bases, and 10 bases stayed unmatched. The CDR3 protein is CASSLGNLVGTGYNEQFF. The CDR3 nucleotides read TGTGCCAGCAGCTTAGGCAATTTAGTTGGGACAGGGTACAATGAGCAGTTCTTC.

This clone was seen a handful of times. J is TRBJ2-2 and V is TRBV10-3, with 13 bases matching TRBD2. Germline trimming cut 9 bases from V and 0 bases from J; bases unmatched to any gene: 4. CDR3 length: 16 residues. The germline V gene has CDR1 ENHRY and CDR2 SYGVKD. This chain's CDR3 is CAITSGGATNTGELFF. The CDR3 nucleotides are TGTGCCATAACTAGCGGGGGGGCCACGAACACCGGGGAGCTGTTTTTT.

The rearrangement uses TRBV5-1 and TRBJ2-3, with 16 bases aligning to TRBD2. This CDR3 region has 16 residues. Per the germline V gene, CDR1 is SGHRS and CDR2 is YFSETQ. V was clipped by 3 bases and J by 6 bases; unmatched bases: 4. The CDR3 DNA follows: TGCGCCAGCAGCTCGGGACTAGCGGGGGGGAGCGATACGCAGTATTTT. It codes for CASSSGLAGGSDTQYF.

As concerns this clone: An end of the junction does not agree with germline; a read error may underlie this. The rearrangement joins TRBV5-1 to TRBJ2-6, with D maybe TRBD1 (5 bases). In germline, CDR1 is SGHRS, CDR2 YFSETQ. The CDR3 extends over 18 amino acids. The CDR3 region is CASSFFGQFGSGANGLTF. In DNA, the CDR3 is TGCGCCAGCAGCTTCTTCGGGCAGTTCGGCTCTGGGGCCAACGGCCTGACTTTC.

In this sample, this clone turned up a few times. V gene TRBV27 combines with J gene TRBJ1-1; D unclear. V lost 6 bases, J lost 7 bases, and 12 bases lay in between. CDR3 length: 12 amino acids. Germline V gene data show CDR1 as MNHEY and CDR2 as SMNVEV (reference sequence). The CDR3 DNA sequence: TGTGCCAGCAGAGACCGGGTCCTTGAAGCTTTCTTT. Encoded protein: CASRDRVLEAFF.

V usage is TRBV4-1 and J usage is TRBJ2-7, with TRBD1 identical over 7 bases. The CDR3 is 17 residues long. CDR1 and CDR2 from the germline V gene are MGHRA and YSYEKL. V lost 1 base and J lost 3; bases outside the gene matches: 12. CDR3 protein: CASSQVITTGTHYEQYF. Written as DNA, the CDR3 is TGCGCCAGCAGCCAAGTCATAACGACAGGGACACACTACGAGCAGTACTTC.

V and J are TRBV11-2 and TRBJ2-7, with 7 bases lining up with TRBD1. J lost 11 bases, V lost 1 base, and 8 bases had no gene match. CDR1 is SGHAT and CDR2 is FQNNGV in the germline V gene. CDR3 size: 13 residues. CDR3 in DNA: TGTGCCAGCAGCTTAGCGTCCCAGGGGGAAAAGTACTTC. This encodes CASSLASQGEKYF.

Notes on this clone: Other nucleotide sequences in the sample specify the same CDR3. The rearrangement uses TRBV5-1 and TRBJ2-2; the D is unclear. Germline CDR1 and CDR2: SGHRS and YFSETQ. V gave up 5 bases and J gave up 7 bases, with 12 bases separating them. The CDR3 runs to 13 residues. The chain's CDR3 is CASRLREDGELFF. CDR3 nucleotides: TGCGCCAGCAGATTGAGAGAAGACGGGGAGCTGTTTTTT. The full variable domain, its missing parts supplied by reference TRBV5-1 and TRBJ2-2, is KAGVTQTPRYLIKTRGQQVTLSCSPISGHRSVSWYQQTPGQGLQFLFEYFSETQRNKGNFPGRFSGRQFSNSRSEMNVSTLELGDSALYLCASRLREDGELFFGEGSRLTVL.

This clone was detected only a few times. The genes are TRBV27 and TRBJ1-1; 7 nucleotides match TRBD1. Germline assignment: CDR1 MNHEY and CDR2 SMNVEV (reference sequence). The CDR3 loop spans 12 amino acids. Trimming took 2 bases from V and 7 from J; bases not matched to a gene: 1. CDR3 loop: CASSLGDSEAFF. Written as DNA, the CDR3 is TGTGCCAGCAGTTTAGGGGACAGTGAAGCTTTCTTT.

The V and J genes are TRBV6-5 and TRBJ2-5, with D tentatively TRBD2 (6 bases). CDR1 and CDR2 (germline): MNHEY, SVGAGI. CDR3 length: 14 amino acids. V was shortened by 6 bases and J by 2 bases, with 13 bases between the two germline ends. The CDR3 spells CASSYGGVQETQYF. DNA of the CDR3: TGTGCCAGCAGCTACGGCGGGGTACAAGAGACCCAGTACTTC.

V and J are TRBV9 and TRBJ2-5; 15 bases agree with TRBD2. CDR1 and CDR2 (germline): SGDLS, YYNGEE. The J segment lost 5 bases and the V segment lost 1 base, leaving 6 bases of the junction unmatched. This CDR3 is built from 17 residues. The CDR3 DNA reads TGTGCCAGCAGCGTAAAGGGACTAGCGGGGGGTTCGGAGACCCAGTACTTC. Its translation is CASSVKGLAGGSETQYF.

The CDR3 protein is CASSLQAGGYEQYF. CDR3 sequence (DNA): TGTGCCAGCAGCTTACAAGCGGGAGGCTACGAGCAGTACTTC. The gene calls are TRBV7-2 and TRBJ2-7, with 9 positions matching TRBD2. Trimming took 2 bases from V and 3 from J; bases not matched to a gene: 2. The germline V gene encodes CDR1 SGHTA and CDR2 FQGNSA. The CDR3 length is 14 residues.

The J gene is TRBJ1-2, the V gene TRBV9; 7 positions agree with TRBD1. The J segment lost 8 bases and the V segment lost 4 bases, leaving 8 bases of the junction unmatched. The CDR3 extends over 13 amino acids. Germline V gives CDR1 SGDLS, CDR2 YYNGEE. Here the CDR3 reads CASSQTGPSGYTF. For the CDR3, the DNA is TGTGCCAGCAGCCAGACAGGGCCGAGCGGCTACACCTTC.

This clone has only a few counts. This chain links TRBV25-1 with TRBJ2-7; TRBD1 aligns across 7 bases. Trimming at V came to 3 bases and at J to 3 bases, leaving 5 bases not matched to a gene. The CDR3 loop spans 14 amino acids. Germline values: CDR1 MGHDK, CDR2 SYGVNS. The CDR3, as DNA: TGTGCCAGCAGTGATCCCGGGACAGACTACGAGCAGTACTTC. Amino acids: CASSDPGTDYEQYF.

V gene TRBV7-7 combines with J gene TRBJ2-7, with TRBD1 matching 9 bases. V was pared by 5 bases and J by 4 bases, with 6 bases of the junction left unmatched. Germline V gives CDR1 SSHAT, CDR2 FNYEAQ (reference sequence). This CDR3 has 14 residues. The CDR3 DNA sequence: TGTGCCAGCAGCCCGGGACAGGGAGGGTACGAGCAGTACTTC. Residues: CASSPGQGGYEQYF. Based on the CDR3 plus reference TRBV7-7 and TRBJ2-7, the full variable domain is GAGVSQSPRYKVTKRGQDVTLRCDPISSHATLYWYQQALGQGPEFLTYFNYEAQPDKSGLPSDRFSAERPEGSISTLTIQRTEQRDSAMYRCASSPGQGGYEQYFGPGTRLTVT.

The genes are TRBV28 and TRBJ2-7; 8 bases are a match to TRBD2. The CDR3 sequence is 14 residues long. With V trimmed by 1 base and J by 9 bases, 8 bases remained unmatched. Germline lookup yields CDR1 MDHEN and CDR2 SYDVKM. CDR3 protein: CASSLLEGREGQYF. CDR3 in DNA: TGTGCCAGCAGTTTATTAGAGGGACGGGAGGGGCAGTACTTC.

V and J are TRBV5-6 and TRBJ1-1; tentative D call: TRBD1 (5 bases). The germline V gene has CDR1 SGHDT and CDR2 YYEEEE. The V gene lost 4 bases and the J gene lost 10 bases, with 23 bases spanning the gap. CDR3 length: 15 residues. The CDR3 nucleotides read TGTGCCAGCAGCCCCAGGGTGGGTAAAAGTGGTGGAGCTTTCTTT. The encoded protein is CASSPRVGKSGGAFF.

The chain employs TRBV7-2 and TRBJ1-5, with D hard to call. Trimming pared 5 bases from V and 0 bases from J, leaving 20 bases between. From germline, CDR1 is SGHTA and CDR2 FQGNSA. The CDR3 has 18 residues. CDR3 sequence reads: CASSAPTPSADSNQPQHF. The DNA of the CDR3 is TGTGCCAGCAGCGCACCAACCCCCTCGGCGGATAGCAATCAGCCCCAGCATTTT.

The chain carries TRBV5-1 and TRBJ2-5; 8 bases are a match to TRBD2. V shed 0 bases and J 5 bases; nucleotides not matched to a gene: 3. The CDR3 loop spans 14 amino acids. CDR1 SGHRS and CDR2 YFSETQ come from the germline V gene. This CDR3 reads CASSLALAVETQYF. DNA of the CDR3: TGCGCCAGCAGCTTGGCACTAGCGGTGGAGACCCAGTACTTC.